The clone carrying this TCR beta chain came up many times. Its antigen is unknown. The read comes to an end 3 residues before the CDR3 does, leaving the germline J gene to fill in the end. The sample originates from a study of T cell clonality in common variable immunodeficiency. Overall study results and limits: Common variable immunodeficiency TCR beta sequences reportedly had fewer deletions and N-nucleotide insertions.

Measured with immunoSEQ multiplex PCR; TCRdb has only the in-frame clones, and not every one. The sample includes about 26,000 clones, none of them occurring once. CDR3 length equals 15 residues. CDR1 SGHRS and CDR2 YFSETQ come from the germline V gene. With V trimmed by 9 bases and J by 7 bases, 15 bases remained unmatched. Blood came from CVID subjects not ill and not taking immunomodulatory or immunosuppressive medication. Donors gave roughly 5 to 8.5 ml heparinized peripheral whole blood. The receptor was isolated from a human donor with common variable immunodeficiency. The sample taken for sequencing was peripheral blood mononuclear cells. The V and J genes are TRBV5-1 and TRBJ2-2; 7 bases are a match to TRBD2. The CDR3 reads CATAKGQAGFGELFF. CDR3 DNA, as far as it was read: TGCGCCACCGCAAAGGGCCAAGCGGGGTTCGGGGAG.